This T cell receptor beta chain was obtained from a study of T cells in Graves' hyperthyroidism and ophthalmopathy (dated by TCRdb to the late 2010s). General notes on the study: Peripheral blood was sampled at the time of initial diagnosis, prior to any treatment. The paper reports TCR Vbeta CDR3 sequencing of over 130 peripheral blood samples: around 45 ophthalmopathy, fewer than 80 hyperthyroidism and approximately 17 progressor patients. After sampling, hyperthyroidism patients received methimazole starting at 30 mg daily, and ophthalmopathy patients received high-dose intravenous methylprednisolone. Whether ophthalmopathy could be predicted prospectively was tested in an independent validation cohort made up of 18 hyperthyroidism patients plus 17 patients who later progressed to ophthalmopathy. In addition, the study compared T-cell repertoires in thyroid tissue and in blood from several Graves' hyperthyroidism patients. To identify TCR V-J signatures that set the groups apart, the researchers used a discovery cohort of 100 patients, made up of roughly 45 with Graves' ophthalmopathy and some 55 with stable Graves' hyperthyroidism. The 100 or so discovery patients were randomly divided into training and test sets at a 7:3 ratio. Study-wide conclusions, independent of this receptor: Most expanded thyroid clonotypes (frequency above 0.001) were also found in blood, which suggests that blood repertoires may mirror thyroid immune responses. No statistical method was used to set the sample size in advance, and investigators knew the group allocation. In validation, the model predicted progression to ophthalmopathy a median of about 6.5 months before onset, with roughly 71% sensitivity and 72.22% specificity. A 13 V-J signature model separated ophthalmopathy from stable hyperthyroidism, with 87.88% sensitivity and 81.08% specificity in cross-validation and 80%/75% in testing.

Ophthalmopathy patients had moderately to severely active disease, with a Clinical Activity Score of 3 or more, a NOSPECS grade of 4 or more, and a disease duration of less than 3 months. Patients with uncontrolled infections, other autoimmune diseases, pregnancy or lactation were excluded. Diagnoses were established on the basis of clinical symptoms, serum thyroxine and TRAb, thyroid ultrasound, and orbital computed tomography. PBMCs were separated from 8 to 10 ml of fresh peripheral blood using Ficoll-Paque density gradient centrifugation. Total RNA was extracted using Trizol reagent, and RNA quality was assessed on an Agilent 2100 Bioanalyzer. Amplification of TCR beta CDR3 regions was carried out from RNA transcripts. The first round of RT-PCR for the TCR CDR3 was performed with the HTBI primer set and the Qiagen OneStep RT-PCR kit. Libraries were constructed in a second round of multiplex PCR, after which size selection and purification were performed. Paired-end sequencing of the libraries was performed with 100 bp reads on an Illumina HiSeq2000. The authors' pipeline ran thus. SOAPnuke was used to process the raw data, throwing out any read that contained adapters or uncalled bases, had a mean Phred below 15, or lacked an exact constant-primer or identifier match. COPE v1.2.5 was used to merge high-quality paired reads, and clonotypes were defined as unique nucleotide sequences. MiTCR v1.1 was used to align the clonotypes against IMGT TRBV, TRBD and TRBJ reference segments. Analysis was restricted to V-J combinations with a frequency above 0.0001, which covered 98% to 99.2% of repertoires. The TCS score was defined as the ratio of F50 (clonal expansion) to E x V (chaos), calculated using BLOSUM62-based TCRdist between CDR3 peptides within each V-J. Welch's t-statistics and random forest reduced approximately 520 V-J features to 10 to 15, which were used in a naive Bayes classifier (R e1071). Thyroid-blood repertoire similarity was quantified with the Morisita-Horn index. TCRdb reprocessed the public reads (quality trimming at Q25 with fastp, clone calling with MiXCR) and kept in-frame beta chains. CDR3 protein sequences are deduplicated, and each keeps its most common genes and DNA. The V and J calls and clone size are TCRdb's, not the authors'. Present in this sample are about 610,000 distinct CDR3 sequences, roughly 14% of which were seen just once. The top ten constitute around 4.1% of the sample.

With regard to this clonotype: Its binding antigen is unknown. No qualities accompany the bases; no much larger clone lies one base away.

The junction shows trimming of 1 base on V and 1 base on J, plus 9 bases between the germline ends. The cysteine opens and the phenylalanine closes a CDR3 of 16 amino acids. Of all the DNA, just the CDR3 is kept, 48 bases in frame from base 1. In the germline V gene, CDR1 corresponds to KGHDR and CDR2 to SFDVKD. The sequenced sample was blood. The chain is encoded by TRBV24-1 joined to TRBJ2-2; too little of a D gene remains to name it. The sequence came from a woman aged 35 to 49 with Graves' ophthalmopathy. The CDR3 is CATSDFELENTGELFF. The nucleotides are TGTGCCACCAGTGATTTCGAGCTTGAGAACACCGGGGAGCTGTTTTTT.